The sequence of this T cell receptor beta chain was determined in a study of control samples from healthy donors and cancer patients. Trimming left V 4 bases short and J 1 base short, with 10 bases between. Germline loops: CDR1 LGHDT, CDR2 YNNKEL (reference sequence). The length of the CDR3 is 14 residues. TCRdb's copy holds only in-frame clones and misses some; the assay was immunoSEQ multiplex PCR. The top ten clones hold roughly 8.7% of a sample with 110,000 to 150,000 clones, 80% to 90% of them seen once. The J gene is TRBJ1-1, the V gene TRBV3-1 (or the pseudogene TRBV3-2); weak D call: TRBD1 (6 bases). The sequencing input was blood. The source of this sequence is a woman aged 25 to 39 in good health. The CDR3 loop reads CASSPRGSNTEAFF. The CDR3 DNA sequence: TGTGCCAGCAGCCCCAGGGGATCGAACACTGAAGCTTTCTTT.